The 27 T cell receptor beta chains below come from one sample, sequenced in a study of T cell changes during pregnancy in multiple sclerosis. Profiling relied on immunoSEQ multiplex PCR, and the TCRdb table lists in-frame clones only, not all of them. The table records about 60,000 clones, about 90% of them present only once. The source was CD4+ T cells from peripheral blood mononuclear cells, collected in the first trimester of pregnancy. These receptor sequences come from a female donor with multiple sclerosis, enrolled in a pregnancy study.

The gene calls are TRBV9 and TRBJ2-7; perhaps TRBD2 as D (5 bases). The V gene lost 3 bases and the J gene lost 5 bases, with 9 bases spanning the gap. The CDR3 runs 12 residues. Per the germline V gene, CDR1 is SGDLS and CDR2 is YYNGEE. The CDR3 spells CASSALGDEQYF. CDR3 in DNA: TGTGCCAGCAGCGCCCTCGGGGACGAGCAGTACTTC.

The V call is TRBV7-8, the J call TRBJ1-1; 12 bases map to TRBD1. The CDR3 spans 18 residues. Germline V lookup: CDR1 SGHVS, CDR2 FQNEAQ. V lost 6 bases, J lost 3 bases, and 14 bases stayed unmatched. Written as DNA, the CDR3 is TGTGCCAGCAGAAGAAGAGTGGGGACAGGGGGCGCCGACACTGAAGCTTTCTTT. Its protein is CASRRRVGTGGADTEAFF.

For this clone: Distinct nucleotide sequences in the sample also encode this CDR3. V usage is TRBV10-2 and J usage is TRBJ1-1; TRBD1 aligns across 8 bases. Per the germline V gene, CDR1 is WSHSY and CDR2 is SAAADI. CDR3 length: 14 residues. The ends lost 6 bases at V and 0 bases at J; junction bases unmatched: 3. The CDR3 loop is CASSGQGLNTEAFF. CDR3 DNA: TGCGCCAGCAGCGGACAGGGTTTGAACACTGAAGCTTTCTTT.

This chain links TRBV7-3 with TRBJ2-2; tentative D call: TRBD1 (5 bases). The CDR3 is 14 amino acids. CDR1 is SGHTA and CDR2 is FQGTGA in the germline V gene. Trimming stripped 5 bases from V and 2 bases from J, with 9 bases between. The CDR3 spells CASSPTVNTGELFF. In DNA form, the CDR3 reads TGTGCCAGCAGCCCGACAGTTAACACCGGGGAGCTGTTTTTT.

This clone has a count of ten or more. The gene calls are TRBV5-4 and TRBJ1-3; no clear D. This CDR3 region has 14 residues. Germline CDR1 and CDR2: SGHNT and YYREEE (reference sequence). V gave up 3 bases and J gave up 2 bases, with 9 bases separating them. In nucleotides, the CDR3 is TGTGCCAGCAGCTCCCACAGTACTGGAAACACCATATATTTT. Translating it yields CASSSHSTGNTIYF.

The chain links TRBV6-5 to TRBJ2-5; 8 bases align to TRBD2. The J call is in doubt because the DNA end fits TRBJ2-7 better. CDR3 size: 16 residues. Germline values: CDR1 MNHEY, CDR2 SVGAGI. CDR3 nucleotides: TGTGCCAGCAGTTCGCGGGGGGACTATAGCTCCTACGAGCAGTACTTC. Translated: CASSSRGDYSSYEQYF.

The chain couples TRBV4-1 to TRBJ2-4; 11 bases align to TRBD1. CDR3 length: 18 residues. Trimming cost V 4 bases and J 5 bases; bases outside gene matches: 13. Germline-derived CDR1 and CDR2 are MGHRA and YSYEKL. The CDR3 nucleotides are TGCGCCAGCAGCCTCCGGACAGGGGGCCTTCCCCATCAAAACATTCAGTACTTC. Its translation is CASSLRTGGLPHQNIQYF.

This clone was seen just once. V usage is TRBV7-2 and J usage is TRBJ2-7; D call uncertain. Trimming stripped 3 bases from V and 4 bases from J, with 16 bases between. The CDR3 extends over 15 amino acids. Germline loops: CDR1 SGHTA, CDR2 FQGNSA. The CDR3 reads CASSLVFRAEYEQYF. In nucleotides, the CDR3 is TGTGCCAGCAGCTTGGTATTTAGAGCTGAATACGAGCAGTACTTC.

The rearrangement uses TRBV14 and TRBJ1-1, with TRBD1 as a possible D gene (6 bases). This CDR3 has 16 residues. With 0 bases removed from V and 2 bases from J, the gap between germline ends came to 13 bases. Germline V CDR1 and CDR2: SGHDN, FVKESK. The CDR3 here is CASSQDLGTLNTEAFF. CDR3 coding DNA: TGTGCCAGCAGCCAAGATCTGGGGACACTAAACACTGAAGCTTTCTTT. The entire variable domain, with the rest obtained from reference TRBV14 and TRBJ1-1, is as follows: EAGVTQFPSHSVIEKGQTVTLRCDPISGHDNLYWYRRVMGKEIKFLLHFVKESKQDESGMPNNRFLAERTGGTYSTLKVQPAELEDSGVYFCASSQDLGTLNTEAFFGQGTRLTVV.

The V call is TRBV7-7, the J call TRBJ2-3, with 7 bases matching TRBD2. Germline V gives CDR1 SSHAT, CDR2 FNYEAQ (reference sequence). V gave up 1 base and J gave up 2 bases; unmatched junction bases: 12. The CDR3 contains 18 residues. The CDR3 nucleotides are TGTGCCAGCAGCTTAGTACTTTGGGGCGGGGGACTCACAGATACGCAGTATTTT. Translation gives CASSLVLWGGGLTDTQYF.

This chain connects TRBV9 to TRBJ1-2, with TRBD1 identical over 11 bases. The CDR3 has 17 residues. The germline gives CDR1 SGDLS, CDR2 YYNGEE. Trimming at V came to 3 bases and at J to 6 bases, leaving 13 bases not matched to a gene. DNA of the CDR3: TGTGCCAGCAGCGATAGGACAGGGGGCTTCGCCGGGGATGGCTACACCTTC. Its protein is CASSDRTGGFAGDGYTF.

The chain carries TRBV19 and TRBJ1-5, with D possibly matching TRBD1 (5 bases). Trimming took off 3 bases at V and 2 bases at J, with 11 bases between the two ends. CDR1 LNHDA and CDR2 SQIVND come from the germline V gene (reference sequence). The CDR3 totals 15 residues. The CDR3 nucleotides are TGTGCCAGTAGTATCGCCAGGGTGGGCAATCAGCCCCAGCATTTT. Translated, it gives CASSIARVGNQPQHF.

The CDR3 sequence: CASSEGVHEKLFF. CDR3 sequence (DNA): TGTGCCAGCAGCGAGGGGGTTCATGAAAAACTGTTTTTT. The V call is TRBV9, the J call TRBJ1-4; a possible D gene is TRBD1 (6 bases). V gave up 3 bases and J gave up 6 bases, with 9 bases separating them. This CDR3 contains 13 residues. CDR1 and CDR2 (germline): SGDLS, YYNGEE.

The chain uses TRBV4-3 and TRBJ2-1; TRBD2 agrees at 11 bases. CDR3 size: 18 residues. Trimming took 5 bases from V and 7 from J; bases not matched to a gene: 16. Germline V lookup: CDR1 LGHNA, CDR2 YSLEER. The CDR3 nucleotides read TGCGCCAGCAGCTACGCTTGGGGTTTAGCGGGGGGGGGAAATGAGCAGTTCTTC. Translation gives CASSYAWGLAGGGNEQFF.

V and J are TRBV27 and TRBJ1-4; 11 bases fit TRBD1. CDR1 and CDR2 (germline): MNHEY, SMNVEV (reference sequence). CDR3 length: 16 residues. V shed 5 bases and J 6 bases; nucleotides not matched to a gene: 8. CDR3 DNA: TGTGCCAGCAGTGCTACCGGGACAGGGGGGTATGAAAAACTGTTTTTT. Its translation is CASSATGTGGYEKLFF.

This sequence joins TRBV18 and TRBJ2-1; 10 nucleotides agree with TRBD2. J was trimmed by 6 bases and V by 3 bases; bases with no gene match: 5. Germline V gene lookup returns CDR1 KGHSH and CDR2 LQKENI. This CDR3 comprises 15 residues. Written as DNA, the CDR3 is TGTGCCAGCTCACCGAGCGGGGGGGCCAGCAATGAGCAGTTCTTC. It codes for CASSPSGGASNEQFF.

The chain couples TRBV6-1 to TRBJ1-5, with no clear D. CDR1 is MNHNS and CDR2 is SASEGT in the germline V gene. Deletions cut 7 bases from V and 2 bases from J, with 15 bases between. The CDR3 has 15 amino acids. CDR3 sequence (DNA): TGTGCCAGCATTATCTCGTCCGGGGGCAATCAGCCCCAGCATTTT. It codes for CASIISSGGNQPQHF.

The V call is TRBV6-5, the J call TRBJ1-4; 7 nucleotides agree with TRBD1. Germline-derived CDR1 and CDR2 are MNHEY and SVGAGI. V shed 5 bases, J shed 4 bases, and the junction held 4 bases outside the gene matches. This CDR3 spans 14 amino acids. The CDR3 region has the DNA TGTGCCAGCAGTCCCGGGACAGTTAATGAAAAACTGTTTTTT. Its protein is CASSPGTVNEKLFF.

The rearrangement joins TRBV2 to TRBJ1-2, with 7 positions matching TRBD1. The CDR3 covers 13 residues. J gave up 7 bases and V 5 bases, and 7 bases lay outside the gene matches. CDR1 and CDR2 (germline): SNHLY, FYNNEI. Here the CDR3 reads CASSYVGGVGYTF. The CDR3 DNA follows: TGTGCCAGCAGTTACGTAGGGGGCGTTGGCTACACCTTC.

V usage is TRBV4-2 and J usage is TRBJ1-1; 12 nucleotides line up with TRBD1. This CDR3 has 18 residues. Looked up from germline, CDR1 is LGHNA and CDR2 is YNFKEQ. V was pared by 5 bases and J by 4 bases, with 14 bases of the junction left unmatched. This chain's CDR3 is CASSGFGTGGRKGTEAFF. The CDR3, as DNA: TGTGCCAGCAGCGGTTTCGGGACAGGGGGCCGTAAAGGCACTGAAGCTTTCTTT.

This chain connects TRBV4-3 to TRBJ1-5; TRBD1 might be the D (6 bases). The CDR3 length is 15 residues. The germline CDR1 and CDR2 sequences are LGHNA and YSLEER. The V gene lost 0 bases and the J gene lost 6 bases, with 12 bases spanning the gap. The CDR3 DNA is TGCGCCAGCAGCCAAGATACTCAGGGGCTTCAGCCCCAGCATTTT. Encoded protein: CASSQDTQGLQPQHF.

In DNA form, the CDR3 reads TGTGCCAGTAGTATAGTTGGGCGTTATAGCAATCAGCCCCAGCATTTT. Encoded protein: CASSIVGRYSNQPQHF. The V and J genes are TRBV19 and TRBJ1-5; the D is unclear. Germline V CDR1 and CDR2: LNHDA, SQIVND (reference sequence). V lost 1 base to trimming and J lost 0 bases, with 10 bases between them. The CDR3 runs 16 residues. Drawing the rest from reference TRBV19 and TRBJ1-5, the complete variable domain is DGGITQSPKYLFRKEGQNVTLSCEQNLNHDAMYWYRQDPGQGLRLIYYSQIVNDFQKGDIAEGYSVSREKKESFPLTVTSAQKNPTAFYLCASSIVGRYSNQPQHFGDGTRLSIL.

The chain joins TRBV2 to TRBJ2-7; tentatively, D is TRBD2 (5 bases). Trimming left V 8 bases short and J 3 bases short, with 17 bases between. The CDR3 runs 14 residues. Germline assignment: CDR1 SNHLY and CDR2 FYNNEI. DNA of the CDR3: TGTGCCAGCGGCCCCGAACTCGGGAACTACGAGCAGTACTTC. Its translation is CASGPELGNYEQYF.

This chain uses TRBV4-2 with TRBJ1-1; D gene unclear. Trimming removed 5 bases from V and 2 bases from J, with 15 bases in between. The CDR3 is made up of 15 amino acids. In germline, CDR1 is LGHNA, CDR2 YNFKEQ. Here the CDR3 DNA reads TGTGCCAGCAGCGGAATTGGAGCGATCAACACTGAAGCTTTCTTT. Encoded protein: CASSGIGAINTEAFF.

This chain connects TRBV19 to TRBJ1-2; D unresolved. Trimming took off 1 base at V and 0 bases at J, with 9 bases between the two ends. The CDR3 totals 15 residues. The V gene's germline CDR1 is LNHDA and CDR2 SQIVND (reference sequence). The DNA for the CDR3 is TGTGCCAGTAGTATAGCGCCGGGGACTAACTATGGCTACACCTTC. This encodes CASSIAPGTNYGYTF. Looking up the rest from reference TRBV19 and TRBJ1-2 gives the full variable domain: DGGITQSPKYLFRKEGQNVTLSCEQNLNHDAMYWYRQDPGQGLRLIYYSQIVNDFQKGDIAEGYSVSREKKESFPLTVTSAQKNPTAFYLCASSIAPGTNYGYTFGSGTRLTVV.

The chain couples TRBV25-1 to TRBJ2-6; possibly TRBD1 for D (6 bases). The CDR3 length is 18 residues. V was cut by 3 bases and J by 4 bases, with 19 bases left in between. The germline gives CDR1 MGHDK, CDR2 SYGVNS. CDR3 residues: CASSEANRVTGGANVLTF. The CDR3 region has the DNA TGTGCCAGCAGTGAGGCTAACAGGGTGACGGGGGGGGCCAACGTCCTGACTTTC.

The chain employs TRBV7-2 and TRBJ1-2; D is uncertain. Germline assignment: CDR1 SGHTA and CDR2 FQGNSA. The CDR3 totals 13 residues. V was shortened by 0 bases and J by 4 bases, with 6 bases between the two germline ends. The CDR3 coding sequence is TGTGCCAGCAGCTTAGCCCAGATCTATGGCTACACCTTC. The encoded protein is CASSLAQIYGYTF.